This is a list of T cell receptor beta chains from one sample in a study of T-cell reconstitution after alpha-beta-depleted transplantation in children. TCRdb passed the PCR reads through MiXCR, listing each CDR3 protein once. Among approximately 500,000 distinct CDR3 sequences listed, roughly 30% were seen once. Sequenced material: PBMCs, taken before TCRalphabeta/CD19-depleted stem cell transplant. All receptors come from a boy in the first two years of life with Wiskott-Aldrich syndrome, due to receive a stem cell transplant. CDR3s include the opening cysteine and the closing phenylalanine or tryptophan. Each record gives: CDR3 protein, CDR3 DNA, V gene, D gene, clone size, J gene. The D gene is left open where the match is weak. Clone size is shown for a subset of rows, as once, few, many or a class of expanded clone.

CDR3: CSASQFVPSSYNEQFF; DNA: TGCAGTGCTAGTCAATTTGTGCCTAGCTCCTACAATGAGCAGTTCTTC; V: TRBV20-1; D: -; size: few; J: TRBJ2-1
CDR3: CAWSVSTISNQPQHF; DNA: TGTGCCTGGAGTGTATCCACTATTAGCAATCAGCCCCAGCATTTT; V: TRBV30; D: -; size: few; J: TRBJ1-5
CDR3: CASSQDFTRGTHGYTF; DNA: TGTGCCAGCAGCCAAGATTTCACAAGGGGGACGCATGGCTACACCTTC; V: TRBV4-2; D: -; size: few; J: TRBJ1-2
CDR3: CASSFLRHNEQFF; DNA: TGTGCCAGCAGTTTCCTTCGGCACAATGAGCAGTTCTTC; V: TRBV12-3/TRBV12-4; D: -; size: few; J: TRBJ2-1
CDR3: CASSLVGFEQFF; DNA: TGCGCCAGCAGCTTGGTCGGATTTGAGCAGTTCTTC; V: TRBV5-1; D: -; size: few; J: TRBJ2-1
CDR3: CASSLLPDNEQFF; DNA: TGTGCCAGCAGTTTACTTCCAGACAATGAGCAGTTCTTC; V: TRBV12-3/TRBV12-4; D: -; size: -; J: TRBJ2-1
CDR3: CSVRGRSYNEQFF; DNA: TGCAGTGTCAGAGGGCGGTCCTACAATGAGCAGTTCTTC; V: TRBV20-1; D: -; size: few; J: TRBJ2-1
CDR3: CASSLDRLATEAFF; DNA: TGTGCCAGCAGCTTAGATAGGTTGGCCACTGAAGCTTTCTTT; V: TRBV11-2; D: -; size: -; J: TRBJ1-1
CDR3: CAISESPDNIAKNIQYF; DNA: TGTGCCATCAGTGAGTCGCCCGATAATATAGCCAAAAACATTCAGTACTTC; V: TRBV10-3; D: -; size: -; J: TRBJ2-4
CDR3: CASTTEAGNQPQHF; DNA: TGTGCCAGCACTACAGAAGCGGGAAATCAGCCCCAGCATTTT; V: TRBV6-1; D: -; size: -; J: TRBJ1-5
CDR3: CASSLAGIGETQYF; DNA: TGTGCCAGCAGCTTAGCAGGGATAGGGGAGACCCAGTACTTC; V: TRBV7-7; D: -; size: few; J: TRBJ2-5
CDR3: CSARAGWGYGYTF; DNA: TGCAGTGCTAGAGCAGGGTGGGGCTATGGCTACACCTTC; V: TRBV20-1; D: -; size: few; J: TRBJ1-2
CDR3: CASSLAQTSGMGWQYF; DNA: TGTGCCAGCAGTTTAGCTCAGACTAGCGGGATGGGGTGGCAGTACTTC; V: TRBV12-3/TRBV12-4; D: TRBD2; size: -; J: TRBJ2-7
CDR3: CASSLGLSDYEQYF; DNA: TGTGCCAGCAGCTTAGGCTTGTCGGACTACGAGCAGTACTTC; V: TRBV7-9; D: -; size: few; J: TRBJ2-7
CDR3: CATSRVSGWEKTEAFF; DNA: TGTGCCACCAGCAGAGTGTCGGGGTGGGAAAAAACTGAAGCTTTCTTT; V: TRBV15; D: -; size: -; J: TRBJ1-1
CDR3: CSAGGGQVTEAFF; DNA: TGCAGCGCCGGGGGGGGACAGGTGACTGAAGCTTTCTTT; V: TRBV29-1; D: TRBD1; size: -; J: TRBJ1-1
CDR3: CASIGTSTYNEQFF; DNA: TGTGCCAGCATCGGGACTAGTACCTACAATGAGCAGTTCTTC; V: TRBV2; D: TRBD2; size: -; J: TRBJ2-1
CDR3: CASLRDRYTDTQYF; DNA: TGCGCCAGCTTACGGGACAGATACACAGATACGCAGTATTTT; V: TRBV5-1; D: TRBD1; size: few; J: TRBJ2-3
CDR3: CASSLAPGASYEQYF; DNA: TGTGCCAGCAGCTTGGCCCCTGGGGCCTCCTACGAGCAGTACTTC; V: TRBV5-5; D: -; size: few; J: TRBJ2-7
CDR3: CASSMTSGAPYNEQFF; DNA: TGTGCCAGCAGTATGACTAGCGGAGCCCCCTACAATGAGCAGTTCTTC; V: TRBV6-1; D: TRBD2; size: few; J: TRBJ2-1
CDR3: CSARDAAGVGHEQFF; DNA: TGCAGTGCTAGAGATGCAGCGGGAGTAGGCCATGAGCAGTTCTTC; V: TRBV20-1; D: TRBD2; size: few; J: TRBJ2-1
CDR3: CASSLKAGFEQYF; DNA: TGTGCCAGCAGCTTAAAAGCGGGATTCGAGCAGTACTTC; V: TRBV7-2; D: TRBD2; size: -; J: TRBJ2-7
CDR3: CASRGTGFSYEQYF; DNA: TGTGCCAGCCGGGGTACTGGTTTTTCCTACGAGCAGTACTTC; V: TRBV28; D: -; size: -; J: TRBJ2-7
CDR3: CSVHSLGREQFF; DNA: TGCAGCGTTCACTCCTTAGGTCGGGAGCAGTTCTTC; V: TRBV29-1; D: -; size: -; J: TRBJ2-1
CDR3: CASSLGRNSNQPQHF; DNA: TGTGCCAGCAGTTTGGGACGGAATAGCAATCAGCCCCAGCATTTT; V: TRBV12-3/TRBV12-4; D: -; size: -; J: TRBJ1-5
CDR3: CASSLPLENIQYF; DNA: TGTGCCAGCAGCCTCCCTCTAGAAAACATTCAGTACTTC; V: TRBV7-9; D: -; size: -; J: TRBJ2-4
CDR3: CASSLGTGGGYEQYF; DNA: TGTGCCAGCAGCTTAGGTACAGGGGGTGGCTACGAGCAGTACTTC; V: TRBV7-2; D: TRBD1; size: few; J: TRBJ2-7
CDR3: CASSKDLDSRFSYEQYF; DNA: TGTGCCAGCAGCAAAGATCTGGATAGCAGATTCTCCTACGAGCAGTACTTC; V: TRBV21-1; D: -; size: once; J: TRBJ2-7
CDR3: CSARSSGEVQETQYF; DNA: TGCAGTGCTAGAAGCAGCGGGGAAGTCCAAGAGACCCAGTACTTC; V: TRBV20-1; D: TRBD2; size: -; J: TRBJ2-5
CDR3: CASSALSGTEYNEQFF; DNA: TGTGCCAGCAGCGCCCTTTCCGGGACCGAATACAATGAGCAGTTCTTC; V: TRBV5-5; D: -; size: -; J: TRBJ2-1
CDR3: CASSFKGSSYEQYF; DNA: TGTGCCAGCAGTTTCAAGGGATCGTCCTACGAGCAGTACTTC; V: TRBV12-3/TRBV12-4; D: -; size: few; J: TRBJ2-7
CDR3: CASSRGVSSYNEQFF; DNA: TGTGCCAGTAGTAGGGGGGTAAGCTCCTACAATGAGCAGTTCTTC; V: TRBV19; D: -; size: few; J: TRBJ2-1
CDR3: CASRPTGGRTDTQYF; DNA: TGTGCCAGCAGACCCACAGGGGGCCGCACAGATACGCAGTATTTT; V: TRBV28; D: TRBD1; size: -; J: TRBJ2-3
CDR3: CATSRWTSGNEQFF; DNA: TGTGCCACCAGCAGATGGACTAGCGGCAATGAGCAGTTCTTC; V: TRBV15; D: TRBD2; size: -; J: TRBJ2-1
CDR3: CASSYGDDRDWETNYGYTF; DNA: TGTGCCAGCAGTTACGGGGATGACAGGGACTGGGAGACTAACTATGGCTACACCTTC; V: TRBV6-5; D: TRBD1; size: -; J: TRBJ1-2